This T cell receptor beta chain was sequenced for a study of T-cell memory formation after mild COVID-19. Study-wide points: Clones shrinking from day 15 to 85 showed even CD4/CD8 mixes; later expanders tilted CD4+.

This clonotype was counted ten times or more. Its target is unknown. The V end was cut by 7 bases, the J end by 3 bases, with 13 bases between. This CDR3 has 13 amino acids. The germline CDR1 and CDR2 sequences are SEHNR and FQNEAQ (reference sequence). Using constant-segment primers, 5'RACE produced TCR alpha and TCR beta cDNA libraries carrying sample barcodes and UMIs. TCRdb re-called the 5' RACE reads through MiXCR, storing one row per CDR3 protein. Seen here are 350,000 to 450,000 distinct CDR3 sequences, 20% to 25% observed once, and the top ten hold 8.5% to 10%. Sequenced input: PBMCs or a T cell subset sorted from them (not recorded which). The chain carries TRBV7-9 and TRBJ2-7, with D tentatively TRBD1 (5 bases). This receptor was obtained from an adult woman who had mild COVID-19 (a few samples of this study predate the infection). Cell type and time point are not known. CDR3 residues: CASMATEDYEQYF. As DNA, the CDR3 is TGTGCCAGCATGGCGACAGAAGACTACGAGCAGTACTTC.